Below, 27 T cell receptor beta chains from the same sample are listed, as sequenced in a study of blood T cells in healthy people across ages. Using a J-beta primer mix together with a sample-barcoded 5' primer, a second PCR was run for about 6 to 11 cycles. In TCRdb, the 5' RACE reads were re-called with MiXCR into one record per CDR3 protein. The sample records about 1,800,000 distinct CDR3 sequences, 28% being singletons. Sequenced sample: blood. Source of these receptors: a woman in her 30s in good health.

In this sample, this clonotype turned up a few times. The chain employs TRBV2 and TRBJ2-2; 9 bases align to TRBD1. V shed 0 bases and J 2 bases; nucleotides not matched to a gene: 4. CDR3 length: 17 amino acids. Germline loops: CDR1 SNHLY, CDR2 FYNNEI. The CDR3 DNA sequence: TGTGCCAGCAGTGAAGCCCCGGGACAGGGCAACACCGGGGAGCTGTTTTTT. This gives the protein CASSEAPGQGNTGELFF.

The chain uses TRBV12-3 or TRBV12-4 and TRBJ2-3, with D possibly matching TRBD2 (5 bases). With 8 bases removed from V and 3 bases from J, the gap between germline ends came to 12 bases. The CDR3 extends over 13 amino acids. In DNA, the CDR3 is TGTGCCAGCCTCCCTAGGGAGACAGATACGCAGTATTTT. Translation gives CASLPRETDTQYF.

This chain's CDR3 is CASSLSREMANTDTQYF. The CDR3, as DNA: TGTGCCAGCAGCTTATCCCGGGAAATGGCCAACACAGATACGCAGTATTTT. The gene calls are TRBV13 and TRBJ2-3, with D possibly being TRBD2 (5 bases). This CDR3 comprises 17 residues. Trimming took 2 bases from V and 2 from J, leaving 17 bases between them. CDR1 is PRHDT, CDR2 FYEKMQ, per germline (reference sequence).

A word on this clonotype: Its ends do not fully match the called genes, so a read error is possible. V gene TRBV7-9 combines with J gene TRBJ2-5; D is possibly TRBD2 (6 bases). Germline V gene lookup returns CDR1 SEHNR and CDR2 FQNEAQ (reference sequence). CDR3 length equals 12 residues. The CDR3 spells CPSSLAADTQYF. For the CDR3, the DNA is TGTCCCAGCAGCTTAGCGGCAGATACTCAGTACTTC.

A few counts support this clonotype. The chain employs TRBV29-1 and TRBJ1-5; 10 bases fit TRBD1. In germline, CDR1 is SQVTM, CDR2 ANQGSEA. This CDR3 has 15 amino acids. V shed 3 bases and J 1 base; nucleotides not matched to a gene: 3. In DNA, the CDR3 is TGCAGCGTTGACCGGACAGGGGGGAGCAATCAGCCCCAGCATTTT. Protein sequence: CSVDRTGGSNQPQHF.

This clonotype was recorded only once. A much larger clone differs by one base, so this may be a read error. This sequence joins TRBV13 and TRBJ2-1, with 8 positions matching TRBD2. Germline CDR1 is PRHDT and CDR2 is FYEKMQ (reference sequence). V lost 5 bases and J lost 10; bases outside the gene matches: 10. This CDR3 comprises 14 residues. CDR3 DNA sequence: TGTGCCAGCAGCGCGGGGGGTGGGACCTACGAGCAGTTCTTC. Its translation: CASSAGGGTYEQFF.

A note on this clonotype: The junction differs from germline at one of its ends, possibly a read error. The chain joins TRBV6-4 to TRBJ2-3; TRBD1 is a possible D gene (6 bases). The germline CDR1 and CDR2 sequences are MRHNA and SNTAGT. The CDR3 totals 13 residues. The CDR3 DNA is TGTGTCAGCAGTGAGTCACAGGGAAATACGCAGTATTTT. This sequence encodes CVSSESQGNTQYF.

Here the CDR3 reads CASSYRQTGSYGYTF. The DNA of the CDR3 is TGTGCCAGCAGCTATAGACAGACGGGAAGCTATGGCTACACCTTC. This sequence joins TRBV6-5 and TRBJ1-2; tentative D call: TRBD1 (5 bases). Trimming left V 6 bases short and J 4 bases short, with 18 bases between. CDR3 length: 15 amino acids. Germline loops: CDR1 MNHEY, CDR2 SVGAGI.

On this clonotype: One end of the junction fails to match germline, which may point to a read error. The chain carries TRBV7-2 and TRBJ1-4; 8 nucleotides match TRBD1. CDR1 SGHTA and CDR2 FQGNSA come from the germline V gene. The CDR3 sequence is 13 residues long. The CDR3 coding sequence is TGTGCCCGCAGGTCTACAGGGGGAGAAAAACTGTTTTTT. It is translated as CARRSTGGEKLFF.

This clonotype was seen ten or more times. The V and J genes are TRBV5-1 and TRBJ2-1; TRBD1 matches at 7 bases. CDR1 is SGHRS, CDR2 YFSETQ, per germline. The CDR3 is 13 amino acids. The V and J ends lost 6 bases and 8 bases, in that order; junction bases with no gene match: 8. The DNA of the CDR3 is TGCGCCAGCACTGTACAGGGGCAAGATGAGCAGTTCTTC. The encoded protein is CASTVQGQDEQFF.

This chain joins TRBV20-1 and TRBJ2-7; TRBD2 agrees at 14 bases. The CDR3 totals 17 residues. V dropped 6 bases and J dropped 6; count of bases not matched to a gene: 16. CDR1 DFQATT and CDR2 SNEGSKA come from the germline V gene (reference sequence). In DNA, the CDR3 is TGCAGTGCACCGTCCGGGACTAGCGGGGGCCCCACTAGCGAGCAGTACTTC. Protein sequence: CSAPSGTSGGPTSEQYF.

The chain couples TRBV7-2 to TRBJ2-1; D possibly corresponds to TRBD1 (5 bases). The germline gives CDR1 SGHTA, CDR2 FQGNSA. The length of the CDR3 is 14 residues. V lost 3 bases and J lost 8, with 14 bases in between. CDR3 nucleotides: TGTGCCAGCAGCTTGAGACAGCTTATGGATGAGCAGTTCTTC. Amino acids: CASSLRQLMDEQFF.

This clonotype was counted only a few times. CDR3 residues: CASAAGVSNQPQHF. In DNA form, the CDR3 reads TGTGCCAGCGCCGCCGGGGTTAGCAATCAGCCCCAGCATTTT. This chain joins TRBV6-2 or TRBV6-3 and TRBJ1-5; D gene uncertain. The germline V and J ends were trimmed by 8 bases and 0 bases, with 11 bases remaining between them. CDR3 size: 14 residues. Per the germline V gene, CDR1 is MNHEY and CDR2 is SVGEGT.

J is TRBJ2-3 and V is TRBV10-2, with TRBD2 matching over 8 bases. Trimming at V came to 8 bases and at J to 4 bases, leaving 14 bases not matched to a gene. This CDR3 has 16 amino acids. Germline V gives CDR1 WSHSY, CDR2 SAAADI. The CDR3 reads CASFLPTGGMADTQYF. The CDR3 coding sequence is TGCGCCAGCTTTTTACCGACGGGGGGGATGGCAGATACGCAGTATTTT.

This rearrangement joins TRBV27 to TRBJ1-2, with TRBD1 as a possible D gene (5 bases). CDR3 length: 11 amino acids. CDR1 and CDR2 from the germline V gene are MNHEY and SMNVEV (reference sequence). With 8 bases removed from V and 8 bases from J, the gap between germline ends came to 12 bases. The CDR3 loop reads CASGDRSGYTF. The DNA of the CDR3 is TGTGCCAGCGGAGACAGATCCGGCTACACCTTC.

The genes are TRBV29-1 and TRBJ1-2; D remains ambiguous. Germline CDR1 SQVTM, CDR2 ANQGSEA. The CDR3 spans 11 residues. V gave up 0 bases and J gave up 6 bases, with 5 bases separating them. Here the CDR3 reads CSVEDLDGYTF. CDR3 DNA sequence: TGCAGCGTTGAAGATCTCGATGGCTACACCTTC.

The V and J genes are TRBV7-9 and TRBJ2-3, with 11 bases that match TRBD2. Germline V CDR1 and CDR2: SEHNR, FQNEAQ (reference sequence). V shed 5 bases, J shed 2 bases, and the junction held 9 bases outside the gene matches. This CDR3 is built from 17 residues. The CDR3 spells CASSPLVAGGVTDTQYF. The CDR3 nucleotides are TGTGCCAGCAGCCCTCTTGTAGCGGGGGGGGTCACAGATACGCAGTATTTT.

Concerning this clonotype itself: The conserved final phenylalanine or tryptophan is absent from the CDR3, which likely points to a read error. This chain connects TRBV14 to TRBJ1-6; D is possibly TRBD1 (6 bases). CDR1 is SGHDN and CDR2 is FVKESK in the germline V gene. The CDR3 runs 16 residues. The CDR3 loop is CASNQEGQGYNSPLHL. CDR3 DNA: TGTGCCAGCAACCAAGAGGGGCAGGGGTATAATTCACCCCTCCACTTG.

This clonotype was observed a few times. The CDR3 nucleotides are TGTGCCAGCAGTTTATCAATGGGTGGGGGCGGGAGACAGGGGACCCAGTACTTC. The encoded protein is CASSLSMGGGGRQGTQYF. V gene TRBV27 combines with J gene TRBJ2-5; the D gene could be TRBD1 or TRBD2 (7 bases each). Germline V gene data show CDR1 as MNHEY and CDR2 as SMNVEV (reference sequence). CDR3 length: 18 amino acids. V was cut by 0 bases and J by 7 bases, with 24 bases left in between.

Remarks on this clonotype: Sequence at one end of the junction differs from germline and may be a read error. V is TRBV3-1 and J is TRBJ2-2; unclear D gene. The germline gives CDR1 LGHDT, CDR2 YNNKEL (reference sequence). This CDR3 is 13 amino acids long. CDR3 coding DNA: TGTGCCAGCAGTCAAGGAGATGCCGGGGAGCTGTTTTTT. This gives the protein CASSQGDAGELFF. Filled out from reference TRBV3-1 and TRBJ2-2, the complete variable domain reads DTAVSQTPKYLVTQMGNDKSIKCEQNLGHDTMYWYKQDSKKFLKIMFSYNNKELIINETVPNRFSPKSPDKAHLNLHINSLELGDSAVYFCASSQGDAGELFFGEGSRLTVL.

The chain links TRBV20-1 to TRBJ2-7, with 9 nucleotides matching TRBD1. CDR3 length: 16 residues. CDR1 and CDR2 (germline): DFQATT, SNEGSKA (reference sequence). V was pared by 0 bases and J by 4 bases, with 10 bases of the junction left unmatched. The CDR3 coding sequence is TGCAGTGCTAGAGATTACACAGGGGGCGGGTTATACGAGCAGTACTTC. It yields the protein CSARDYTGGGLYEQYF.

The chain joins TRBV5-1 to TRBJ2-5; D is possibly TRBD1 (6 bases). The DNA matches TRBJ2-7 better at its end, which makes the J call doubtful. There are 14 residues in the CDR3. In germline, CDR1 is SGHRS, CDR2 YFSETQ. CDR3 residues: CASSETGTTDEQYF. The CDR3 DNA is TGCGCCAGCAGCGAGACAGGTACCACCGACGAGCAGTACTTC.

This clonotype has just a few counts. The gene calls are TRBV6-6 and TRBJ1-1, with 9 nucleotides matching TRBD1. The germline CDR1 and CDR2 sequences are MNHNY and SVGAGI (reference sequence). This CDR3 region has 17 residues. The V segment lost 6 bases and the J segment 4 bases; nucleotides outside the gene matches: 15. CDR3 loop: CASRSRDREEYGTEAFF. CDR3 nucleotide sequence: TGTGCCAGCAGGTCCCGGGACAGGGAGGAATATGGCACTGAAGCTTTCTTT.

The chain is built from TRBV28 and TRBJ1-2; 7 bases match TRBD1. The ends lost 7 bases at V and 8 bases at J; junction bases unmatched: 13. Germline V gene data show CDR1 as MDHEN and CDR2 as SYDVKM. CDR3 length equals 14 residues. CDR3 sequence: CASTFASRGRGYTF. In DNA, the CDR3 is TGTGCCAGCACCTTTGCATCAAGGGGGCGAGGCTACACCTTC.

The chain has TRBV5-1 and TRBJ1-2, with 9 nucleotides matching TRBD1. The CDR3 has 17 residues. Trimming cost V 1 base and J 8 bases; bases outside gene matches: 15. Per germline, CDR1 SGHRS and CDR2 YFSETQ. CDR3 DNA: TGCGCCAGCAGCTTGAATCCGGGACAGGGCCACGTGGGAGGCTACACCTTC. The encoded protein is CASSLNPGQGHVGGYTF.

The rearrangement uses TRBV20-1 and TRBJ1-5; tentative D call: TRBD1 (5 bases). This CDR3 spans 13 amino acids. The V gene lost 5 bases and the J gene lost 4 bases, with 12 bases spanning the gap. Germline loops: CDR1 DFQATT, CDR2 SNEGSKA (reference sequence). The CDR3 loop reads CSAEDRENQPQHF. CDR3 nucleotide sequence: TGCAGTGCTGAAGACAGAGAAAATCAGCCCCAGCATTTT.

J is TRBJ2-7 and V is TRBV30, with 8 bases identical to TRBD1. CDR3 size: 14 residues. From germline, CDR1 is GTSNPN and CDR2 SVGIG (reference sequence). Trimming took 4 bases from V and 0 from J; bases not matched to a gene: 5. CDR3 residues: CAWNTGTGSYEQYF. Written as DNA, the CDR3 is TGTGCCTGGAACACCGGGACAGGCTCCTACGAGCAGTACTTC.